This is a list of T cell receptor beta chains from one sample in a study of vaccination and CD4 T cells after COVID-19. TCRdb reprocessed the PCR reads via MiXCR and lists one record per CDR3 protein. Among about 21,000 distinct CDR3 sequences listed, under 60% were seen once. This sample comprised CD4+ T cells from blood, obtained before SARS-CoV-2 vaccination. The receptors stem from a human donor who had recovered from COVID-19. Both conserved end residues are part of each CDR3. A D gene is named only where the DNA matches it firmly. Size is stated for part of the rows, as once, few or many counts, or as a class when the clone is expanded.

-	TRBV7-8	TRBJ2-4	TRBD1	CASSHRGEGGIQYF	TGTGCCAGCAGTCACAGGGGCGAAGGGGGCATTCAGTACTTC
once	TRBV7-2	TRBJ2-1	-	CASSLLGAGNEQFF	TGTGCCAGCAGCTTACTTGGCGCTGGGAATGAGCAGTTCTTC
-	TRBV2	TRBJ2-7	-	CASSEGTPAYEQYF	TGTGCCAGCAGTGAAGGGACACCAGCCTACGAGCAGTACTTC
-	TRBV7-2	TRBJ2-3	-	CASSHLNPRTADTQYF	TGTGCCAGCAGCCACTTAAACCCGCGGACCGCAGATACGCAGTATTTT
-	TRBV30	TRBJ2-2	-	CAWMTMTNTGELFF	TGTGCCTGGATGACGATGACGAACACCGGGGAGCTGTTTTTT
-	TRBV4-3	TRBJ1-1	-	CASSQGARPNTEAFF	TGCGCCAGCAGCCAAGGTGCCAGACCGAACACTGAAGCTTTCTTT
-	TRBV27	TRBJ2-5	-	CASSLGFQETQYF	TGTGCCAGCAGTTTAGGGTTCCAAGAGACCCAGTACTTC
-	TRBV27	TRBJ2-2	-	CASSLRGRGKAGELFF	TGTGCCAGCAGTTTACGGGGCAGGGGTAAGGCCGGGGAGCTGTTTTTT
-	TRBV7-2	TRBJ2-7	-	CASSLLASEQYF	TGTGCCAGCAGCCTCCTTGCATCCGAGCAGTACTTC
-	TRBV7-2	TRBJ2-1	-	CASSLGLAYNEQFF	TGTGCCAGCAGCTTAGGGCTCGCCTACAATGAGCAGTTCTTC
-	TRBV6-1	TRBJ1-3	-	CASSEFSSVAGSGNTIYF	TGTGCCAGCAGTGAATTTTCCTCCGTCGCAGGGTCGGGAAACACCATATATTTT
once	TRBV4-1	TRBJ2-5	TRBD2	CASSQSGLADQETQYF	TGCGCCAGCAGCCAGTCGGGACTAGCGGACCAAGAGACCCAGTACTTC
-	TRBV2	TRBJ2-2	TRBD1	CASNPTGATGELFF	TGTGCCAGCAACCCTACAGGGGCCACCGGGGAGCTGTTTTTT
-	TRBV7-8	TRBJ2-3	-	CASSLASGSTDTQYF	TGTGCCAGCAGCTTAGCCAGCGGTAGCACAGATACGCAGTATTTT
-	TRBV21-1	TRBJ1-4	-	CASSKAGSTNEKLFF	TGTGCCAGCAGCAAAGCGGGGTCAACTAATGAAAAACTGTTTTTT
few	TRBV20-1	TRBJ2-7	-	CSARDPTKVYEQYF	TGCAGTGCTAGAGACCCGACTAAGGTGTACGAGCAGTACTTC
-	TRBV4-2	TRBJ1-1	-	CASSQDSRQGNTEAFF	TGTGCCAGCAGCCAAGATAGTAGGCAGGGAAACACTGAAGCTTTCTTT
-	TRBV20-1	TRBJ1-3	-	CSARATGSSGNTIYF	TGCAGTGCTAGGGCTACAGGGTCGTCTGGAAACACCATATATTTT
-	TRBV6-4	TRBJ2-1	-	CASSAIASYNEQFF	TGTGCCAGCAGTGCTATAGCCTCCTACAATGAGCAGTTCTTC
few	TRBV5-4	TRBJ2-2	-	CASSLSAGTPGELFF	TGTGCCAGCAGCTTGTCGGCAGGGACCCCCGGGGAGCTGTTTTTT
-	TRBV7-9	TRBJ2-7	-	CASSSVGYEQYF	TGTGCCAGCAGCTCAGTCGGCTACGAGCAGTACTTC
-	TRBV11-2	TRBJ2-2	TRBD1	CASSWGQSTGELFF	TGTGCCAGCAGCTGGGGACAGAGCACCGGGGAGCTGTTTTTT
-	TRBV20-1	TRBJ2-4	TRBD1	CSVLGQGFIHIQYF	TGCAGTGTCCTGGGACAGGGGTTTATCCACATTCAGTACTTC
-	TRBV28	TRBJ1-1	-	CASSSAVPTEAFF	TGTGCCAGCAGTTCGGCGGTCCCTACTGAAGCTTTCTTT
few	TRBV20-1	TRBJ1-1	TRBD1	CSARDRIEAFF	TGCAGTGCCCGGGACAGAATTGAAGCTTTCTTT
few	TRBV15	TRBJ2-1	TRBD2	CATSRHPASGLLADEQFF	TGTGCCACCAGCAGGCACCCGGCTAGCGGCCTACTGGCGGATGAGCAGTTCTTC
-	TRBV25-1	TRBJ2-1	TRBD2	CASSEDGREHNEQFF	TGTGCCAGCAGTGAAGATGGGCGGGAGCACAATGAGCAGTTCTTC
few	TRBV11-3	TRBJ1-1	-	CASSRGRDTEAFF	TGTGCCAGCAGCCGCGGGAGGGACACTGAAGCTTTCTTT
-	TRBV18	TRBJ2-5	-	CASSVVVSQETQYF	TGTGCCAGTTCAGTAGTCGTCTCACAAGAGACCCAGTACTTC